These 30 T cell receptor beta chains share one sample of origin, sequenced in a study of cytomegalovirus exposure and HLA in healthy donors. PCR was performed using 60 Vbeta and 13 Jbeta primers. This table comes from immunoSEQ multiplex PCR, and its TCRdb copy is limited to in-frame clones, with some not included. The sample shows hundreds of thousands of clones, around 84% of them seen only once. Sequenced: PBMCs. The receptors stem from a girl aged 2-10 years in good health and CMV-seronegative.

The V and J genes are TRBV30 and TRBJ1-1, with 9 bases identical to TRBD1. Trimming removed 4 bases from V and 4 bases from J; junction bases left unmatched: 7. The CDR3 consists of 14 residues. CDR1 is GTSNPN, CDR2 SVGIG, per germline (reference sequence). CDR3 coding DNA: TGTGCCTGGAAGACCGGGACAGGGATCACTGAAGCTTTCTTT. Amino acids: CAWKTGTGITEAFF.

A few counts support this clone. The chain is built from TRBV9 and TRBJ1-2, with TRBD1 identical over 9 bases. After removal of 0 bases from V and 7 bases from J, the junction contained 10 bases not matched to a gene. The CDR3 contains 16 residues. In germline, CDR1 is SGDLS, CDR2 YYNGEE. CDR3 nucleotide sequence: TGTGCCAGCAGCGTAGCACCTTCGGACAGGGGCGGTGGCTACACCTTC. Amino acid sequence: CASSVAPSDRGGGYTF.

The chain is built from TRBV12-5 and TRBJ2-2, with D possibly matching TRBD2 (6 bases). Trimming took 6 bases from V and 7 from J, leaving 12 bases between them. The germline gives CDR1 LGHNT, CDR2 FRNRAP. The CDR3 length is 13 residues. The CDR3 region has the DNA TGTGCTAGTGGCGTCGGGGGAGGCGGGGAGCTGTTTTTT. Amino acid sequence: CASGVGGGGELFF.

CDR3 region: CASSYEPSSYNEQFF. CDR3 DNA: TGTGCCAGCAGTTACGAACCGAGCTCCTACAATGAGCAGTTCTTC. The genes are TRBV6-5 and TRBJ2-1; D is unresolved. Germline lookup yields CDR1 MNHEY and CDR2 SVGAGI. V was clipped by 2 bases and J by 0 bases, with 8 bases between them. This CDR3 spans 15 amino acids.

CDR3 DNA: TGTGCCAGCCCGTGGGGCCAGATTGAAGCTTTCTTT. Its protein is CASPWGQIEAFF. V gene TRBV7-9 combines with J gene TRBJ1-1; a possible D gene is TRBD1 (5 bases). Trimming cost V 8 bases and J 7 bases, with 14 bases left between them. CDR3 length equals 12 residues. The germline V gene has CDR1 SEHNR and CDR2 FQNEAQ (reference sequence).

Here the CDR3 reads CASRMSGGAIGQYF. DNA for the CDR3: TGTGCCAGCAGGATGAGCGGGGGCGCTATCGGGCAGTACTTC. The J gene is TRBJ2-7, the V gene TRBV6-5; 8 bases are shared with TRBD2. The germline gives CDR1 MNHEY, CDR2 SVGAGI. The CDR3 is made up of 14 amino acids. V dropped 6 bases and J dropped 9; count of bases not matched to a gene: 13.

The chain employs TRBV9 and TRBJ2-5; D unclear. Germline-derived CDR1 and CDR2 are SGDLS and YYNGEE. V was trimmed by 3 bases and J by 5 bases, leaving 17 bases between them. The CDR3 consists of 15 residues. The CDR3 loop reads CASSAKTQVLETQYF. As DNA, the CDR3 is TGTGCCAGCAGCGCGAAGACGCAGGTGCTGGAGACCCAGTACTTC. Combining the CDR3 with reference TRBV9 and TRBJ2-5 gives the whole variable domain DSGVTQTPKHLITATGQRVTLRCSPRSGDLSVYWYQQSLDQGLQFLIQYYNGEERAKGNILERFSAQQFPDLHSELNLSSLELGDSALYFCASSAKTQVLETQYFGPGTRLLVL.

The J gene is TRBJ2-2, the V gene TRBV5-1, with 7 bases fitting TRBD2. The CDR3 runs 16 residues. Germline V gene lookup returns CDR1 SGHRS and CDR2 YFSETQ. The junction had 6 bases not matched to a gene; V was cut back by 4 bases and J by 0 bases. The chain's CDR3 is CASSTGLGPNTGELFF. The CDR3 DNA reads TGCGCCAGCAGCACCGGACTAGGCCCGAACACCGGGGAGCTGTTTTTT.

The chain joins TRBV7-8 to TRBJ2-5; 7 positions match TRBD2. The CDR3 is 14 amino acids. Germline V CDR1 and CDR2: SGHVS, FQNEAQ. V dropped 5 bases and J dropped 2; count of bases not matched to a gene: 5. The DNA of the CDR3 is TGTGCCAGCAGCCGAGCGGGGTGGCAAGAGACCCAGTACTTC. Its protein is CASSRAGWQETQYF.

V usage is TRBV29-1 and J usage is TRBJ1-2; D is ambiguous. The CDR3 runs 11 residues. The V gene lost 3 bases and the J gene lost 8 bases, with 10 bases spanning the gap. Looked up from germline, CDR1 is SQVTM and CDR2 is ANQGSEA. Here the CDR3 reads CSVESAGGYTF. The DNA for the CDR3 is TGCAGCGTTGAGTCCGCGGGAGGCTACACCTTC.

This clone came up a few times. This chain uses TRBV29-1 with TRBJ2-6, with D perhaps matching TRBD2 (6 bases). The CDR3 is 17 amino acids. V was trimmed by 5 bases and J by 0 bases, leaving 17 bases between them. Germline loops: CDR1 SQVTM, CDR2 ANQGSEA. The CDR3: CSVLTRKGSSGANVLTF. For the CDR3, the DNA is TGCAGCGTTTTGACTAGAAAGGGGAGCTCTGGGGCCAACGTCCTGACTTTC.

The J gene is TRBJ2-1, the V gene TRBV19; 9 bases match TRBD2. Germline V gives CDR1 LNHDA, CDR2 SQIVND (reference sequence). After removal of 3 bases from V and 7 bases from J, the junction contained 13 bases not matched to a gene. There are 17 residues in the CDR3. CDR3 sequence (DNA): TGTGCCAGTAGTATTTCCCCCTCGGCGGGAGGGCGGAATGAGCAGTTCTTC. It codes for CASSISPSAGGRNEQFF.

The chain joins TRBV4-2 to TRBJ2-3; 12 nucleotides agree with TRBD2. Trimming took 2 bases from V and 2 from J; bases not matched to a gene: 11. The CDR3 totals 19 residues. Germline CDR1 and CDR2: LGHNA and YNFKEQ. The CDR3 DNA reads TGTGCCAGCAGCCAACTAGCGGGGGGGCCGAACAGTGCCACAGATACGCAGTATTTT. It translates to CASSQLAGGPNSATDTQYF.

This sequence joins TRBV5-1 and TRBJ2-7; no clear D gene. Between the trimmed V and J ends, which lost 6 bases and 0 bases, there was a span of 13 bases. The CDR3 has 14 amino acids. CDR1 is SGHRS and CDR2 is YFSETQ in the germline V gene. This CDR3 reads CASTPSRSSYEQYF. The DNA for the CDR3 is TGCGCCAGCACCCCTTCTAGGAGCTCCTACGAGCAGTACTTC.

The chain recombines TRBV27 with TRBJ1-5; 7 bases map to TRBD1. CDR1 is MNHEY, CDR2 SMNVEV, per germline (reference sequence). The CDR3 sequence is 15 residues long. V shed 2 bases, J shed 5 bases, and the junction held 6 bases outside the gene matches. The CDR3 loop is CASSLRTGWDQPQHF. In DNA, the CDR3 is TGTGCCAGCAGTTTACGGACAGGTTGGGATCAGCCCCAGCATTTT.

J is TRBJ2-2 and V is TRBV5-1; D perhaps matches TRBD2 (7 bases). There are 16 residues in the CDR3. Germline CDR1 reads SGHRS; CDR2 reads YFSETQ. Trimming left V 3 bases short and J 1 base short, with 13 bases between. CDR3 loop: CASSSLGGRNTGELFF. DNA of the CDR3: TGCGCCAGCAGCTCCTTGGGGGGGCGGAACACCGGGGAGCTGTTTTTT.

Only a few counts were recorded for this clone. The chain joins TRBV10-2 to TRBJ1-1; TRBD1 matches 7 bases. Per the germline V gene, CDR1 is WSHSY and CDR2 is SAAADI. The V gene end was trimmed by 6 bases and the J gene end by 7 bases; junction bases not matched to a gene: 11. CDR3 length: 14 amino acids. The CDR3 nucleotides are TGCGCCAGCAGGAAATCTCCGGGACAGTATGAAGCTTTCTTT. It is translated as CASRKSPGQYEAFF.

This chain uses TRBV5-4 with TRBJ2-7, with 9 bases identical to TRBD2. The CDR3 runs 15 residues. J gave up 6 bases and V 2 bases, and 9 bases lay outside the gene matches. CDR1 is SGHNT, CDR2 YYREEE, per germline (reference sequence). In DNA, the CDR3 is TGTGCCAGCAGCTTCTACTTAGCGGGAGCTGTCGAGCAGTACTTC. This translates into CASSFYLAGAVEQYF.

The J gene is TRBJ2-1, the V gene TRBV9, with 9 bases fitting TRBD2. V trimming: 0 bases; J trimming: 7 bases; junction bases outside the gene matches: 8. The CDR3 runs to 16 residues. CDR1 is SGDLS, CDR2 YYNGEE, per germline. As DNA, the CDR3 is TGTGCCAGCAGCGTAGTAGCCAGCGGGGGGAGTAATGAGCAGTTCTTC. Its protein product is CASSVVASGGSNEQFF.

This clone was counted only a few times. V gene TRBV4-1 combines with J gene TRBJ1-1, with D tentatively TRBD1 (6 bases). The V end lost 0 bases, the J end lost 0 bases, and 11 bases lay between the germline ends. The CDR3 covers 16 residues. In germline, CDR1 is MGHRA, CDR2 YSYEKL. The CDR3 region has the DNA TGCGCCAGCAGCCAAGAAAGGACAGCTATGAACACTGAAGCTTTCTTT. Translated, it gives CASSQERTAMNTEAFF.

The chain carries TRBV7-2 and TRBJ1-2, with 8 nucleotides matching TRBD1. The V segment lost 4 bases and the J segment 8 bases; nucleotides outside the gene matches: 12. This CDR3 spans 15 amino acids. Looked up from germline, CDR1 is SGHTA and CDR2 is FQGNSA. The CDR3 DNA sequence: TGTGCCAGCAGCTCTGTGACAGGGGCACTAGGGGGCTACACCTTC. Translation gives CASSSVTGALGGYTF.

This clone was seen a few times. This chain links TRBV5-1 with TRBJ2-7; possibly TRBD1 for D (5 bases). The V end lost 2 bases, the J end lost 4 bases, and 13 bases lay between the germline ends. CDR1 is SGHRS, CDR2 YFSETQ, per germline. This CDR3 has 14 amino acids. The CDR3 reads CASSFRETSYEQYF. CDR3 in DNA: TGCGCCAGCAGCTTCAGGGAAACGTCATACGAGCAGTACTTC.

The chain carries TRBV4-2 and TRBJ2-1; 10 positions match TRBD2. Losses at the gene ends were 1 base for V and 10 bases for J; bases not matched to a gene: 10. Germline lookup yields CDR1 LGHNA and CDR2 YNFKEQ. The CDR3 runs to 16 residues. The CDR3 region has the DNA TGTGCCAGCAGCCAAGGGGGGACTAGCGTCAGTAACGAGCAGTTCTTC. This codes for CASSQGGTSVSNEQFF.

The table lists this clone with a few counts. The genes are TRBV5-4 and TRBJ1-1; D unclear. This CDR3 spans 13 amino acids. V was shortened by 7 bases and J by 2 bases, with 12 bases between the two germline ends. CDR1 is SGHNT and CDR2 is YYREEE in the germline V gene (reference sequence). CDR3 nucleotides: TGTGCCAGCCAGAGAGGTGTTAACACTGAAGCTTTCTTT. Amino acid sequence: CASQRGVNTEAFF.

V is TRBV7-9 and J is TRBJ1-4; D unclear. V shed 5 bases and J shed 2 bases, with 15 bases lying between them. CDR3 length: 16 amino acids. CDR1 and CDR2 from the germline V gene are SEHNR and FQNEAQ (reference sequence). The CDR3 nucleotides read TGTGCCAGCAGCCCCCGCGACTCGGCGACTAATGAAAAACTGTTTTTT. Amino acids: CASSPRDSATNEKLFF.

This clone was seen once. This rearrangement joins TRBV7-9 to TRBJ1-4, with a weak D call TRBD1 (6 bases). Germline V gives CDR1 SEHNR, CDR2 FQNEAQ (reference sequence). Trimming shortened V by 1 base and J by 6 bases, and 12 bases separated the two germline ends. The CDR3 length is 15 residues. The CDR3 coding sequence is TGTGCCAGCAGCTTAGTATCCAGGGGATATGAAAAACTGTTTTTT. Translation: CASSLVSRGYEKLFF.

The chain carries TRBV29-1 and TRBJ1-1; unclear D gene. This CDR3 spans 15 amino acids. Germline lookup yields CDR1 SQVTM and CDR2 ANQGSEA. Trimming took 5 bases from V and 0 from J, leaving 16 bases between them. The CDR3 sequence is CSVRKETHMNTEAFF. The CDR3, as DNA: TGCAGCGTTAGGAAGGAGACTCACATGAACACTGAAGCTTTCTTT.

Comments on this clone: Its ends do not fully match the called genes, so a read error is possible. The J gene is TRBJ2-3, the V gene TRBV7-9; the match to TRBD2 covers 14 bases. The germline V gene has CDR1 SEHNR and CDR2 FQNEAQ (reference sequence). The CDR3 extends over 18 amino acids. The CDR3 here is CSSSPRTSGGFSTDTQYF. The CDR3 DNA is TGTTCCAGCAGCCCTCGGACTAGCGGGGGGTTTAGCACAGATACGCAGTATTTT. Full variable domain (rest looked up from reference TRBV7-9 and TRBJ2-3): DTGVSQNPRHKITKRGQNVTFRCDPISEHNRLYWYRQTLGQGPEFLTYFQNEAQLEKSRLLSDRFSAERPKGSFSTLEIQRTEQGDSAMYLCSSSPRTSGGFSTDTQYFGPGTRLTVL.

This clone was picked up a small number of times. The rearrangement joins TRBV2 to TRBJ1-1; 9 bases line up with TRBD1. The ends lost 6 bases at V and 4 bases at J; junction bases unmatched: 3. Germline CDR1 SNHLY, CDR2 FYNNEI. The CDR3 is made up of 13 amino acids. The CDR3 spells CASRPGQGTEAFF. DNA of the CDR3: TGTGCCAGCAGGCCGGGACAGGGCACTGAAGCTTTCTTT.

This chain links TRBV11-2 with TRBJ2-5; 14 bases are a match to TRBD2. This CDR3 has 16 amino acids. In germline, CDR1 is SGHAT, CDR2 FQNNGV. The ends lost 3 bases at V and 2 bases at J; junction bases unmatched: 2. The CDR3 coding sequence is TGTGCCAGCAGCTTTGGGACTAGCGGGGGACAAGAGACCCAGTACTTC. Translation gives CASSFGTSGGQETQYF.